This TCR beta chain originates from a study of neoadjuvant anti-PD-1 for oral cavity cancer. This CDR3 is 18 amino acids long. From germline, CDR1 is SGHNT and CDR2 YENEEA. V lost 4 bases to trimming and J lost 0 bases, with 19 bases between them. Regarding time point: after neoadjuvant nivolumab, at surgical resection. This table comes from immunoSEQ multiplex PCR, and its TCRdb copy is limited to in-frame clones, with some not included. The sample carries 72,000 or so clones, roughly 90% recorded once. The receptor was isolated from a person between 40 and 80 years old with oral cavity squamous cell carcinoma. The sample was PBMCs, taken after nivolumab (anti-PD-1) treatment. This rearrangement joins TRBV11-3 to TRBJ1-5; no clear D gene. As DNA, the CDR3 is TGTGCCAGCAGCTCCGCAACTTCGACCCTCTATAGCAATCAGCCCCAGCATTTT. This codes for CASSSATSTLYSNQPQHF.